This T cell receptor (beta chain) was documented in a study of radiotherapy plus CTLA-4 blockade in lung cancer. About the study: Among patients, approximately 17% showed objective responses, and over 30% had disease control.

V lost 0 bases, J lost 3 bases, and 13 bases lay in between. There are 15 residues in the CDR3. Looked up from germline, CDR1 is SGHKS and CDR2 is YYEKEE (reference sequence). Generated by immunoSEQ multiplex PCR, the TCRdb table keeps only in-frame clones and is missing some. This sample yields just over 60,000 clones, of which roughly 80% are seen a single time; 4% to 5.5% belongs to the top ten. This clone was picked up one time. The gene calls are TRBV5-5 and TRBJ2-7; D is uncertain. This receptor was obtained from a human donor with non-small cell lung cancer who had a complete response to radiotherapy plus ipilimumab. This material consisted of peripheral blood, taken from a patient treated with radiotherapy plus ipilimumab. The CDR3 here is CASSLGSSYFYEQYV. The CDR3 bases are TGTGCCAGCAGCTTGGGCAGCTCTTACTTCTACGAGCAGTACGTC.